A single sample gave rise to the 21 T cell receptor beta chains below, sequenced in a study of cytomegalovirus exposure and HLA in healthy donors. The PCR had 60 Vbeta and 13 Jbeta primers. Method: immunoSEQ multiplex PCR; TCRdb's copy keeps in-frame clones and lacks some. Of fewer than 250,000 clones listed, around 67% are singletons. The source material was PBMCs. These receptors were taken from a woman aged 25 to 39 in good health and CMV-seropositive.

The chain is built from TRBV27 and TRBJ1-1; D is perhaps TRBD1 (6 bases). The CDR3 spans 15 residues. The V and J ends lost 3 bases and 0 bases respectively, with 11 bases between them. Germline loops: CDR1 MNHEY, CDR2 SMNVEV (reference sequence). Here the CDR3 DNA reads TGTGCCAGCAGTTTCAACGGACAGCTGAACACTGAAGCTTTCTTT. Amino acid sequence: CASSFNGQLNTEAFF.

CDR3: CASSPSPAGSSGNTIYF. CDR3 sequence (DNA): TGCGCCAGCAGCCCTTCGCCCGCAGGGTCCTCTGGAAACACCATATATTTT. V and J are TRBV5-1 and TRBJ1-3, with D tentatively TRBD1 (5 bases). The germline V and J ends were trimmed by 4 bases and 0 bases, with 17 bases remaining between them. The CDR3 is 17 residues long. The V gene's germline CDR1 is SGHRS and CDR2 YFSETQ.

Regarding this clone: One junction end does not reproduce the germline sequence, and a read error may be involved. This chain joins TRBV7-9 and TRBJ2-5; D is perhaps TRBD1 (5 bases). Germline V gene data show CDR1 as SEHNR and CDR2 as FQNEAQ (reference sequence). CDR3 length: 13 residues. CDR3 coding DNA: TGTTCCAGCAGCTTAGTAGGGGAAGAGACCCAGTACTTC. Residues: CSSSLVGEETQYF.

Of note for this clone: The sample holds other DNA sequences that translate to the same CDR3. The chain joins TRBV28 to TRBJ1-5; D is uncertain. The V end lost 3 bases, the J end lost 3 bases, and 9 bases lay between the germline ends. Germline CDR1 MDHEN, CDR2 SYDVKM. This CDR3 spans 14 amino acids. The CDR3 loop is CASSLPGSNQPQHF. The CDR3 DNA follows: TGTGCCAGCAGTTTGCCGGGTTCCAATCAGCCCCAGCATTTT. Drawing the rest from reference TRBV28 and TRBJ1-5, the complete variable domain is DVKVTQSSRYLVKRTGEKVFLECVQDMDHENMFWYRQDPGLGLRLIYFSYDVKMKEKGDIPEGYSVSREKKERFSLILESASTNQTSMYLCASSLPGSNQPQHFGDGTRLSIL.

This clone was detected only once. The CDR3, as DNA: TGTGCCAGTAGTATCATTTCCCGAGACTATGGCTACACCTTC. It translates to CASSIISRDYGYTF. The rearrangement links TRBV19 to TRBJ1-2, with D uncertain. With 3 bases removed from V and 3 bases from J, the gap between germline ends came to 11 bases. This CDR3 has 14 amino acids. Germline V gene sequence: CDR1 LNHDA, CDR2 SQIVND (reference sequence).

The chain carries TRBV11-1 and TRBJ2-7; D is perhaps TRBD2 (6 bases). The CDR3 has 14 residues. The germline V and J ends were trimmed by 2 bases and 3 bases, with 11 bases remaining between them. Germline loops: CDR1 SGHAT, CDR2 FQDESV (reference sequence). In nucleotides, the CDR3 is TGTGCCAGCAGCTTATCGCAGGGAGGCTACGAGCAGTACTTC. It translates to CASSLSQGGYEQYF.

This clone was seen a few times. This chain links TRBV5-1 with TRBJ1-3; no clear D. Trimming cost V 5 bases and J 2 bases, with 14 bases left between them. The CDR3 length is 15 residues. CDR1 is SGHRS and CDR2 is YFSETQ in the germline V gene. The CDR3 sequence is CASSPGGIAGNTIYF. DNA of the CDR3: TGCGCCAGCAGTCCCGGCGGGATAGCTGGAAACACCATATATTTT.

This clone was counted only a few times. The gene calls are TRBV6-5 and TRBJ1-1; tentative D call: TRBD1 (6 bases). Per germline, CDR1 MNHEY and CDR2 SVGAGI. V dropped 1 base and J dropped 8 bases, with 11 bases sitting between them. The length of the CDR3 is 13 residues. The CDR3 nucleotides are TGTGCCAGCAGTTACTGGAGAGGGACAGAAGCTTTCTTT. Translating it yields CASSYWRGTEAFF.

This clone was counted a single time. The chain combines TRBV7-6 with TRBJ2-7; TRBD2 is a possible D gene (5 bases). The CDR3 is 14 amino acids. Looked up from germline, CDR1 is SGHVS and CDR2 is FNYEAQ. The ends were cut back, 0 bases at V and 6 bases at J, with 12 bases in the middle. The CDR3 nucleotides read TGTGCCAGCAGCTTAGCTTACGGAGGTCGCGAGCAGTACTTC. It specifies CASSLAYGGREQYF.

This clone appeared a few times. The gene calls are TRBV28 and TRBJ2-5; no clear D. The CDR3 runs 14 residues. V was pared by 10 bases and J by 4 bases, with 19 bases between. From germline, CDR1 is MDHEN and CDR2 SYDVKM. CDR3 sequence reads: CATSKAYRGETQYF. As DNA, the CDR3 is TGTGCCACCTCGAAGGCTTATCGCGGAGAGACCCAGTACTTC. The full variable domain, its missing parts supplied by reference TRBV28 and TRBJ2-5, is DVKVTQSSRYLVKRTGEKVFLECVQDMDHENMFWYRQDPGLGLRLIYFSYDVKMKEKGDIPEGYSVSREKKERFSLILESASTNQTSMYLCATSKAYRGETQYFGPGTRLLVL.

This chain joins TRBV7-9 and TRBJ2-5, with TRBD1 as a possible D gene (6 bases). Germline CDR1 and CDR2: SEHNR and FQNEAQ (reference sequence). There are 15 residues in the CDR3. Trimming left V 2 bases short and J 4 bases short, with 14 bases between. As DNA, the CDR3 is TGTGCCAGCAGCTTAAAACAGGGTGGTACAGAGACCCAGTACTTC. Its translation is CASSLKQGGTETQYF.

The chain combines TRBV4-1 with TRBJ1-4, with D possibly TRBD1 on 5 matching bases. Germline loops: CDR1 MGHRA, CDR2 YSYEKL. With 0 bases removed from V and 8 bases from J, the gap between germline ends came to 13 bases. The CDR3 is 15 amino acids. CDR3 in amino acids: CASSQDGGGREKLFF. CDR3 coding DNA: TGCGCCAGCAGCCAAGATGGGGGGGGTCGCGAAAAACTGTTTTTT.

The chain recombines TRBV5-4 with TRBJ2-7; 7 bases align to TRBD2. V was pared by 5 bases and J by 6 bases, with 14 bases of the junction left unmatched. Germline values: CDR1 SGHNT, CDR2 YYREEE (reference sequence). The CDR3 is made up of 15 amino acids. CDR3 DNA: TGTGCCAGCAGTCTTGTTGGGGGAGGGCTCTCCGAGCAGTACTTC. Encoded protein: CASSLVGGGLSEQYF.

V usage is TRBV7-2 and J usage is TRBJ2-3; 12 bases are shared with TRBD2. Trimming cost V 3 bases and J 1 base; bases outside gene matches: 5. The length of the CDR3 is 17 residues. Germline assignment: CDR1 SGHTA and CDR2 FQGNSA. CDR3 in amino acids: CASSLPGLAGRTDTQYF. The CDR3 coding sequence is TGTGCCAGCAGCTTGCCTGGACTAGCGGGACGCACAGATACGCAGTATTTT.

Details on this clone: An end of the junction differs from the germline gene, which may be a read error. J is TRBJ2-7 and V is TRBV7-9; D might be TRBD1 (5 bases). The CDR3 is 15 amino acids. CDR1 and CDR2 (germline): SEHNR, FQNEAQ (reference sequence). The CDR3 sequence: CSSSFPSTVPYEQYF. CDR3 DNA: TGTTCCAGCAGCTTCCCGTCGACAGTCCCCTACGAGCAGTACTTC.

In its sample, this clone was seen a few times. V gene TRBV4-1 combines with J gene TRBJ2-7; D gene uncertain. Looked up from germline, CDR1 is MGHRA and CDR2 is YSYEKL. The CDR3 length is 13 residues. The ends were cut back, 0 bases at V and 6 bases at J, with 9 bases in the middle. The CDR3 here is CASSQDMSAEQYF. The CDR3 DNA reads as TGCGCCAGCAGCCAAGACATGAGTGCCGAGCAGTACTTC.

The V call is TRBV10-1, the J call TRBJ2-1; TRBD1 matches 9 bases. J lost 3 bases, V lost 6 bases, and 6 bases had no gene match. Germline CDR1 WNHNN, CDR2 SYGVQD (reference sequence). The CDR3 extends over 15 amino acids. CDR3 DNA: TGCGCCAGCAGCCCAACAGGGGGCTTCTACAATGAGCAGTTCTTC. Translating gives CASSPTGGFYNEQFF.

The rearrangement links TRBV29-1 to TRBJ1-4, with unresolved D. V shed 7 bases and J shed 8 bases, with 17 bases lying between them. The CDR3 runs to 13 residues. Germline V CDR1 and CDR2: SQVTM, ANQGSEA. CDR3 amino acids: CSAEVPPGEKLFF. The CDR3 DNA reads as TGCAGCGCCGAAGTACCTCCCGGGGAAAAACTGTTTTTT.

V gene TRBV27 combines with J gene TRBJ2-2; 10 bases map to TRBD2. V lost 2 bases, J lost 4 bases, and 4 bases stayed unmatched. CDR1 is MNHEY, CDR2 SMNVEV, per germline (reference sequence). This CDR3 has 16 amino acids. The CDR3 here is CASSLLLAGLTGELFF. Written as DNA, the CDR3 is TGTGCCAGCAGTTTACTACTAGCGGGACTCACCGGGGAGCTGTTTTTT.

The CDR3 DNA follows: TGTGCCAGCAGTGAACTGGGAGGAAGCACAGATACGCAGTATTTT. Amino acids: CASSELGGSTDTQYF. The V gene is TRBV6-1, the J gene TRBJ2-3, with D maybe TRBD2 (6 bases). Germline V gene data show CDR1 as MNHNS and CDR2 as SASEGT. V was shortened by 2 bases and J by 0 bases, with 9 bases between the two germline ends. This CDR3 has 15 amino acids.

The chain links TRBV6-5 to TRBJ2-1; tentative D call: TRBD2 (5 bases). V gave up 6 bases and J gave up 10 bases, with 16 bases separating them. Germline V gene data show CDR1 as MNHEY and CDR2 as SVGAGI. CDR3 size: 13 residues. The CDR3: CASSPPRPSEQFF. DNA for the CDR3: TGTGCCAGCAGCCCCCCACGTCCTAGCGAGCAGTTCTTC.